The 11 T cell receptor beta chains in this list originate from one sample, sequenced in a study of T cell repertoires in cytomegalovirus infection. Each CDR3 protein is one row after TCRdb ran MiXCR on the reads. Among approximately 500,000 distinct CDR3 sequences, 11% were seen once, and the ten largest hold about 10%. Sample: PBMCs. The receptors were sampled from a human donor in good health (CMV status not recorded). Some clones in this sample may be carry-over from other donors' samples.

The V gene is TRBV20-1, the J gene TRBJ2-7; 7 bases are shared with TRBD2. The CDR3 loop spans 16 amino acids. The V gene's germline CDR1 is DFQATT and CDR2 SNEGSKA (reference sequence). V lost 3 bases, J lost 0 bases, and 11 bases stayed unmatched. The DNA for the CDR3 is TGCAGTGCTAGCCTTTATGGGGGGGTCACCTCCTACGAGCAGTACTTC. It encodes CSASLYGGVTSYEQYF.

This clonotype has a handful of counts. The chain joins TRBV6-5 to TRBJ2-1; 12 nucleotides agree with TRBD2. The CDR3 covers 17 residues. The trim removed 2 bases at V and 7 bases at J, leaving 9 bases unmatched. CDR1 is MNHEY and CDR2 is SVGAGI in the germline V gene. The CDR3, as DNA: TGTGCCAGCAGTTACGGGGCCGGACTAGCGGGGAGGAATGAGCAGTTCTTC. Translating gives CASSYGAGLAGRNEQFF.

This clonotype has a count of ten or more. The junction departs from the called germline gene at one end, perhaps through a read error. The gene calls are TRBV28 and TRBJ2-7; D gene uncertain. Germline V CDR1 and CDR2: MDHEN, SYDVKM. The CDR3 consists of 12 residues. CDR3 sequence reads: CASSLSTYEQYF. The CDR3, as DNA: TGTGCCAGCAGCTTATCCACCTACGAGCAGTACTTC.

At least ten counts were recorded for this clonotype. The genes are TRBV7-8 and TRBJ2-7; 7 nucleotides match TRBD1. The CDR3 has 15 residues. Germline assignment: CDR1 SGHVS and CDR2 FQNEAQ. V shed 3 bases and J 4 bases; nucleotides not matched to a gene: 9. The CDR3 loop is CASSFLGGRGYEQYF. The CDR3 DNA follows: TGTGCCAGCAGCTTCCTAGGGGGCAGGGGTTACGAGCAGTACTTC.

Comment on this clonotype: The junction does not match germline at one end; this may be a read error. V usage is TRBV10-3 and J usage is TRBJ2-3; D is unclear. Germline CDR1 is ENHRY and CDR2 is SYGVKD. The CDR3 covers 13 residues. CDR3 nucleotide sequence: TGTGCCGTCAGTGAATTTGAGAAAGATACGCAGTATTTT. Encoded protein: CAVSEFEKDTQYF.

This clonotype was counted ten times or more. The chain employs TRBV6-5 and TRBJ2-2; the D gene is possibly TRBD2 (5 bases). The CDR3 runs 14 residues. Trimming stripped 6 bases from V and 4 bases from J, with 12 bases between. The germline gives CDR1 MNHEY, CDR2 SVGAGI. The CDR3: CASSPGGLTGELFF. In nucleotides, the CDR3 is TGTGCCAGCAGCCCAGGCGGGCTCACCGGGGAGCTGTTTTTT.

In this sample, this clonotype turned up many times. Germline and junction disagree at one end, which may indicate a read error. The gene calls are TRBV6-1 and TRBJ2-2, with TRBD2 as a possible D gene (6 bases). This CDR3 comprises 15 residues. Per germline, CDR1 MNHNS and CDR2 SASEGT. The CDR3 nucleotides are TGTGCCAGCAGTTGGGGGGTGGCGAAGACCGGGGAGCTGTTTTTT. This gives the protein CASSWGVAKTGELFF.

This clonotype turned up a few times. The gene calls are TRBV20-1 and TRBJ1-1; TRBD1 is a possible D gene (6 bases). The CDR3 has 13 residues. The V end was cut by 5 bases, the J end by 4 bases, with 14 bases between. Looked up from germline, CDR1 is DFQATT and CDR2 is SNEGSKA (reference sequence). CDR3 sequence: CSAPDRTGTEAFF. The CDR3 DNA reads TGCAGTGCTCCGGACAGAACGGGCACTGAAGCTTTCTTT.

This clonotype was counted at least ten times. The V and J genes are TRBV12-3 or TRBV12-4 and TRBJ1-5; 7 nucleotides match TRBD1. V dropped 4 bases and J dropped 5; count of bases not matched to a gene: 11. This CDR3 has 16 amino acids. CDR3 residues: CASSSPERGRDQPQHF. CDR3 in DNA: TGTGCCAGCAGTTCCCCAGAGAGGGGGCGCGATCAGCCCCAGCATTTT.

This clonotype was detected ten times or more. The rearrangement links TRBV6-1 to TRBJ1-4; a weak D match, TRBD1 (5 bases). Germline assignment: CDR1 MNHNS and CDR2 SASEGT. The CDR3 is 14 residues long. V lost 4 bases and J 8 bases, leaving 14 bases between the germline ends. The CDR3 DNA reads TGTGCCAGCAGTGTGGGGACGCTGGGAGAAAAACTGTTTTTT. Translating it yields CASSVGTLGEKLFF.

As for this clonotype: A much larger clone differs from this one at a single base, so this may be a read error. Without the conserved terminal phenylalanine or tryptophan, this CDR3 likely stems from a read error. The V gene is TRBV19, the J gene TRBJ1-5; no clear D. The germline CDR1 and CDR2 sequences are LNHDA and SQIVND (reference sequence). CDR3 length equals 14 residues. The V end lost 1 base, the J end lost 3 bases, and 7 bases lay between the germline ends. In nucleotides, the CDR3 is TGTGCCAGTAGTATAGGGGTTTTCAATCAGCCCCAGCATCTT. Encoded protein: CASSIGVFNQPQHL.